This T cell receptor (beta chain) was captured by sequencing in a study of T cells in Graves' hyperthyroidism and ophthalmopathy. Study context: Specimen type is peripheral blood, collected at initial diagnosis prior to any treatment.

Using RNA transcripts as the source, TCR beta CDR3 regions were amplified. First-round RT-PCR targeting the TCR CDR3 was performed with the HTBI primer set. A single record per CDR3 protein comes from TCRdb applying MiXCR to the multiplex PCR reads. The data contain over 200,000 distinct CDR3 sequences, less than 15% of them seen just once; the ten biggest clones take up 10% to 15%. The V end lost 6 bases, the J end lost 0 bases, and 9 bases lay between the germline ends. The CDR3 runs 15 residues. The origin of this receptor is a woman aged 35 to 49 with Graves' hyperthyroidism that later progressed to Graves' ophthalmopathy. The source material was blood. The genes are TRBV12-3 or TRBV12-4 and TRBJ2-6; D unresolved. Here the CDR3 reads CASSQIVSGANVLTF. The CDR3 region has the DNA TGTGCCAGCAGCCAAATAGTCTCTGGGGCCAACGTCCTGACTTTC.